This is a list of T cell receptor beta chains from one sample in a study of T and B cells in COVID-19 patients. TCRdb called the multiplex PCR reads again in MiXCR, with one record for every CDR3 protein. This sample has 15,000 or so distinct CDR3 sequences, with 28% found just once. Sequenced: blood. The source is a human donor who had recovered from COVID-19. CDR3s include the opening cysteine and the closing phenylalanine or tryptophan. The order of the fields is D gene, clone size, V gene, J gene, CDR3 protein, CDR3 DNA. D genes are given only for firm matches. Size values are once, few and many counts, or a class for expanded clones, and some rows have none.

d_gene: TRBD1
abundance: few
v_gene: TRBV24-1
j_gene: TRBJ2-7
CDR3aa: CATSDPQGASPYEQYF
CDR3nt: TGTGCCACCAGTGATCCTCAGGGGGCGTCCCCCTACGAGCAGTACTTC

d_gene: NA
abundance: few
v_gene: TRBV27
j_gene: TRBJ1-6
CDR3aa: CASSLTPGIDSPLHF
CDR3nt: TGTGCCAGCAGTTTAACGCCTGGGATAGATTCACCCCTCCACTTT

d_gene: NA
abundance: NA
v_gene: TRBV7-6
j_gene: TRBJ2-5
CDR3aa: CASSLEPGLQTETQYF
CDR3nt: TGTGCCAGCAGCTTAGAACCGGGACTTCAGACAGAGACCCAGTACTTC

d_gene: NA
abundance: many
v_gene: TRBV6-2/TRBV6-3
j_gene: TRBJ2-5
CDR3aa: CASTPAWRDLSYF
CDR3nt: TGTGCCAGCACTCCCGCCTGGCGGGACCTCTCATACTTC

d_gene: NA
abundance: few
v_gene: TRBV5-4
j_gene: TRBJ2-1
CDR3aa: CASSSPGHPNEQFF
CDR3nt: TGTGCCAGCAGCTCACCAGGGCACCCCAATGAGCAGTTCTTC

d_gene: NA
abundance: many
v_gene: TRBV6-5
j_gene: TRBJ1-2
CDR3aa: CASSRTRYGYTF
CDR3nt: TGTGCCAGCAGTCGAACCCGCTATGGCTACACCTTC

d_gene: NA
abundance: many
v_gene: TRBV6-2/TRBV6-3
j_gene: TRBJ2-2
CDR3aa: CASSVRGGAGELFF
CDR3nt: TGTGCCAGCAGTGTAAGGGGAGGAGCCGGGGAGCTGTTTTTT

d_gene: TRBD2
abundance: few
v_gene: TRBV12-3/TRBV12-4
j_gene: TRBJ2-1
CDR3aa: CASSLLSGGEQFF
CDR3nt: TGTGCCAGCAGTTTATTAAGCGGGGGTGAGCAGTTCTTC

d_gene: NA
abundance: NA
v_gene: TRBV7-2
j_gene: TRBJ2-1
CDR3aa: CASSPDTKTYNEQFF
CDR3nt: TGTGCCAGCAGCCCCGACACGAAGACCTACAATGAGCAGTTCTTC

d_gene: TRBD2
abundance: NA
v_gene: TRBV4-3
j_gene: TRBJ2-1
CDR3aa: CASSHFGGAVFF
CDR3nt: TGCGCCAGCAGCCACTTCGGGGGGGCCGTGTTCTTC

d_gene: NA
abundance: NA
v_gene: TRBV5-1
j_gene: TRBJ2-3
CDR3aa: CASGEGGGLLDTQYF
CDR3nt: TGCGCCAGCGGGGAGGGGGGGGGGCTGCTGGATACGCAGTATTTT

d_gene: NA
abundance: few
v_gene: TRBV10-3
j_gene: TRBJ2-7
CDR3aa: CAISEGQGGYEQYF
CDR3nt: TGTGCCATCAGTGAGGGGCAGGGCGGGTACGAGCAGTACTTC

d_gene: NA
abundance: few
v_gene: TRBV18
j_gene: TRBJ1-2
CDR3aa: CASSPGDYYGYTF
CDR3nt: TGTGCCAGCTCCCCAGGGGATTACTATGGCTACACCTTC

d_gene: TRBD1
abundance: NA
v_gene: TRBV12-3/TRBV12-4
j_gene: TRBJ1-1
CDR3aa: CASSSGTVNTEAFF
CDR3nt: TGTGCCAGCAGTTCCGGGACAGTGAACACTGAAGCTTTCTTT

d_gene: TRBD1
abundance: few
v_gene: TRBV20-1
j_gene: TRBJ2-1
CDR3aa: CSANRDSNEQFF
CDR3nt: TGCAGTGCAAACCGGGACAGCAATGAGCAGTTCTTC

d_gene: NA
abundance: NA
v_gene: TRBV7-2
j_gene: TRBJ2-2
CDR3aa: CASRSSGANTGELFF
CDR3nt: TGTGCCAGCAGGTCGTCGGGGGCGAACACCGGGGAGCTGTTTTTT

d_gene: TRBD1
abundance: few
v_gene: TRBV18
j_gene: TRBJ2-4
CDR3aa: CASSQGAEAKNIQYF
CDR3nt: TGTGCCAGCTCACAGGGGGCGGAGGCCAAAAACATTCAGTACTTC

d_gene: NA
abundance: NA
v_gene: TRBV13
j_gene: TRBJ1-2
CDR3aa: CASSFGGRGLSYGYTF
CDR3nt: TGTGCCAGCAGCTTCGGGGGGCGCGGGCTTAGTTATGGCTACACCTTC

d_gene: TRBD1
abundance: few
v_gene: TRBV5-1
j_gene: TRBJ2-5
CDR3aa: CASSLAVRGRETQYF
CDR3nt: TGCGCCAGCAGCTTGGCCGTCAGGGGGCGAGAGACCCAGTACTTC

d_gene: TRBD1
abundance: many
v_gene: TRBV19
j_gene: TRBJ1-2
CDR3aa: CASSIARGDGYTF
CDR3nt: TGTGCCAGTAGTATAGCCAGGGGGGATGGCTACACCTTC

d_gene: TRBD1
abundance: NA
v_gene: TRBV5-1
j_gene: TRBJ2-7
CDR3aa: CASSHKQGSTYEQYF
CDR3nt: TGCGCCAGCAGCCATAAACAGGGGTCAACCTACGAGCAGTACTTC

d_gene: NA
abundance: NA
v_gene: TRBV6-6
j_gene: TRBJ1-5
CDR3aa: CASSPYTAGGNQPQHF
CDR3nt: TGTGCCAGCAGTCCTTACACGGCTGGGGGCAATCAGCCCCAGCATTTT

d_gene: NA
abundance: many
v_gene: TRBV10-3
j_gene: TRBJ2-3
CDR3aa: CAISEPAVGDTQYF
CDR3nt: TGTGCCATCAGTGAGCCTGCGGTGGGAGATACGCAGTATTTT

d_gene: TRBD1
abundance: few
v_gene: TRBV5-4
j_gene: TRBJ2-5
CDR3aa: CASSMGQGPTQYF
CDR3nt: TGTGCCAGCAGCATGGGACAGGGGCCGACCCAGTACTTC

d_gene: NA
abundance: NA
v_gene: TRBV12-5
j_gene: TRBJ1-1
CDR3aa: CASGFWGNEAFF
CDR3nt: TGTGCTAGTGGTTTTTGGGGGAATGAAGCTTTCTTT

d_gene: TRBD1
abundance: once
v_gene: TRBV12-5
j_gene: TRBJ2-1
CDR3aa: CASAPGQGFNEQFF
CDR3nt: TGTGCTAGTGCCCCGGGACAGGGTTTCAATGAGCAGTTCTTC

d_gene: TRBD2
abundance: NA
v_gene: TRBV11-1
j_gene: TRBJ2-7
CDR3aa: CASSLDLAGYEQYF
CDR3nt: TGTGCCAGTAGCTTAGACCTAGCGGGATACGAGCAGTACTTC

d_gene: NA
abundance: NA
v_gene: TRBV18
j_gene: TRBJ2-5
CDR3aa: CASSAPRGGGGETQYF
CDR3nt: TGTGCCAGCTCAGCCCCCAGGGGAGGTGGTGGAGAGACCCAGTACTTC

d_gene: NA
abundance: few
v_gene: TRBV5-1
j_gene: TRBJ1-1
CDR3aa: CASSWGSQGRMNTEAFF
CDR3nt: TGCGCCAGCAGCTGGGGGTCTCAGGGCAGGATGAACACTGAAGCTTTCTTT

d_gene: NA
abundance: medium-sized
v_gene: TRBV6-5
j_gene: TRBJ2-5
CDR3aa: CASSRGGIIQETQYF
CDR3nt: TGTGCCAGCAGTAGGGGTGGTATTATCCAAGAGACCCAGTACTTC

d_gene: NA
abundance: few
v_gene: TRBV7-6
j_gene: TRBJ1-5
CDR3aa: CASSLEWGPGNQPQHF
CDR3nt: TGTGCCAGCAGCTTAGAATGGGGACCCGGCAATCAGCCCCAGCATTTT

d_gene: NA
abundance: NA
v_gene: TRBV10-1
j_gene: TRBJ2-3
CDR3aa: CASTLGRGDTQYF
CDR3nt: TGCGCCAGCACCCTGGGCCGAGGAGATACGCAGTATTTT

d_gene: NA
abundance: NA
v_gene: TRBV6-1
j_gene: TRBJ1-4
CDR3aa: CAGGGIGNEKLFF
CDR3nt: TGTGCAGGGGGGGGGATAGGGAATGAAAAACTGTTTTTT

d_gene: TRBD1
abundance: NA
v_gene: TRBV18
j_gene: TRBJ1-5
CDR3aa: CASSQGDRAQPQHF
CDR3nt: TGTGCCAGCTCCCAAGGGGACAGGGCTCAGCCCCAGCATTTT

d_gene: TRBD1
abundance: few
v_gene: TRBV6-5
j_gene: TRBJ1-2
CDR3aa: CASSYADLRGTNYGYTF
CDR3nt: TGTGCCAGCAGTTACGCCGATCTCAGGGGGACTAACTATGGCTACACCTTC

d_gene: NA
abundance: NA
v_gene: TRBV11-2
j_gene: TRBJ2-3
CDR3aa: CASSDRYRDTQYF
CDR3nt: TGTGCCAGCAGTGATCGATACAGGGATACGCAGTATTTT

d_gene: TRBD2
abundance: NA
v_gene: TRBV12-3/TRBV12-4
j_gene: TRBJ2-1
CDR3aa: CASTLAGARYLYNEQFF
CDR3nt: TGTGCCAGCACCTTAGCGGGAGCTCGTTATCTTTACAATGAGCAGTTCTTC

d_gene: NA
abundance: NA
v_gene: TRBV18
j_gene: TRBJ2-5
CDR3aa: CASSSGVETQYF
CDR3nt: TGTGCCAGCTCATCGGGGGTTGAGACCCAGTACTTC

d_gene: NA
abundance: few
v_gene: TRBV6-4
j_gene: TRBJ2-5
CDR3aa: CASSENVGWTQYF
CDR3nt: TGTGCCAGCAGTGAGAATGTTGGGTGGACCCAGTACTTC

d_gene: NA
abundance: many
v_gene: TRBV12-3/TRBV12-4
j_gene: TRBJ2-1
CDR3aa: CASSEYGRGLNEQFF
CDR3nt: TGTGCCAGCAGTGAATACGGACGGGGCCTCAATGAGCAGTTCTTC

d_gene: TRBD1
abundance: NA
v_gene: TRBV27
j_gene: TRBJ1-2
CDR3aa: CASSFGQGYGYTF
CDR3nt: TGTGCCAGCAGTTTCGGACAGGGCTATGGCTACACCTTC

d_gene: TRBD1
abundance: many
v_gene: TRBV12-3/TRBV12-4
j_gene: TRBJ1-4
CDR3aa: CASSPTGASNEKLFF
CDR3nt: TGTGCCAGCAGTCCAACAGGGGCGAGCAATGAAAAACTGTTTTTT

d_gene: TRBD2
abundance: NA
v_gene: TRBV15
j_gene: TRBJ2-7
CDR3aa: CATKTSGSYEQYF
CDR3nt: TGTGCCACCAAAACTAGCGGCTCCTACGAGCAGTACTTC

d_gene: NA
abundance: NA
v_gene: TRBV9
j_gene: TRBJ2-1
CDR3aa: CASSVGNGPGEQFF
CDR3nt: TGTGCCAGCAGCGTAGGAAATGGCCCTGGGGAGCAGTTCTTC

d_gene: NA
abundance: NA
v_gene: TRBV20-1
j_gene: TRBJ2-5
CDR3aa: CSVDGGETQYF
CDR3nt: TGCAGTGTGGACGGGGGAGAGACCCAGTACTTC

d_gene: TRBD1
abundance: NA
v_gene: TRBV27
j_gene: TRBJ2-1
CDR3aa: CASLWEGQGVFDEQFF
CDR3nt: TGTGCCAGCTTATGGGAGGGACAGGGTGTATTCGATGAGCAGTTCTTC

d_gene: TRBD1
abundance: few
v_gene: TRBV15
j_gene: TRBJ1-5
CDR3aa: CATSNRDRDFQPQHF
CDR3nt: TGTGCCACCAGCAACCGGGACAGGGATTTTCAGCCCCAGCATTTT

d_gene: NA
abundance: few
v_gene: TRBV7-2
j_gene: TRBJ2-3
CDR3aa: CASSLAGADTQYF
CDR3nt: TGTGCCAGCAGCTTAGCCGGCGCAGATACGCAGTATTTT

d_gene: TRBD1
abundance: NA
v_gene: TRBV6-2/TRBV6-3
j_gene: TRBJ2-7
CDR3aa: CASRTGVGYEQYF
CDR3nt: TGTGCCAGCCGGACAGGGGTTGGGTACGAGCAGTACTTC

d_gene: NA
abundance: medium-sized
v_gene: TRBV5-4
j_gene: TRBJ2-7
CDR3aa: CASSLDSEQYF
CDR3nt: TGTGCCAGCAGCCTAGACAGCGAGCAGTACTTC

d_gene: TRBD2
abundance: medium-sized
v_gene: TRBV19
j_gene: TRBJ2-3
CDR3aa: CASSITSGGFTDTQYF
CDR3nt: TGTGCCAGTAGTATAACCAGCGGGGGTTTCACAGATACGCAGTATTTT

d_gene: TRBD1
abundance: NA
v_gene: TRBV12-3/TRBV12-4
j_gene: TRBJ1-2
CDR3aa: CASSPGGTGYTF
CDR3nt: TGTGCCAGCAGTCCAGGGGGGACGGGCTACACCTTC

d_gene: NA
abundance: NA
v_gene: TRBV10-3
j_gene: TRBJ1-2
CDR3aa: CAIRSSGGDNGNTF
CDR3nt: TGTGCCATCAGAAGTAGCGGGGGGGACAATGGCAACACCTTC

d_gene: TRBD2
abundance: medium-sized
v_gene: TRBV12-3/TRBV12-4
j_gene: TRBJ2-3
CDR3aa: CASSLGGTSADTQYF
CDR3nt: TGTGCCAGCAGTTTAGGGGGGACTAGTGCGGATACGCAGTATTTT